These T cell receptor beta chains were read from a single sample in a study of response to subunit inactivated influenza vaccine. TCRdb re-called the RT-PCR reads through MiXCR, storing one row per CDR3 protein. This table holds approximately 700,000 distinct CDR3 sequences, over 11% found once. The sample in question was PBMCs from blood, obtained around 15 days before vaccination. These receptor sequences come from a man aged 50-59 years who received an inactivated influenza vaccine. Both conserved end residues are part of each CDR3. D genes are given only for firm matches. A clone size is listed for some rows: how often the clone was seen (once, few, many), or a class if it is expanded.

clone size	V gene	J gene	D gene	CDR3 protein	CDR3 DNA
many	TRBV2	TRBJ2-1	NA	CASIRGSSYNEQFF	TGTGCCAGCATCCGGGGGAGCTCCTACAATGAGCAGTTCTTC
NA	TRBV9	TRBJ2-2	NA	CASSPLSSVVGELFF	TGTGCCAGCAGCCCCCTATCGTCGGTTGTCGGGGAGCTGTTTTTT
NA	TRBV5-1	TRBJ2-7	TRBD2	CASSFGTSGRYEQYF	TGCGCCAGCAGCTTTGGGACTAGCGGGAGATACGAGCAGTACTTC
NA	TRBV2	TRBJ1-1	NA	CASSEGPNTEAFF	TGTGCCAGCAGTGAGGGACCTAACACTGAAGCTTTCTTT
NA	TRBV5-1	TRBJ2-3	NA	CASSQVGRMSTDTQYF	TGCGCCAGCAGCCAGGTCGGGCGGATGAGCACAGATACGCAGTATTTT
NA	TRBV29-1	TRBJ2-3	NA	CSVEISLTDTQYF	TGCAGCGTTGAGATATCCCTCACAGATACGCAGTATTTT
many	TRBV12-3/TRBV12-4	TRBJ1-1	TRBD1	CASSFQGGNTEAFF	TGTGCCAGCAGTTTCCAGGGGGGGAACACTGAAGCTTTCTTT
many	TRBV29-1	TRBJ2-7	TRBD1	CSVEDPRTGGYEQYF	TGCAGCGTTGAAGATCCCCGGACAGGGGGCTACGAGCAGTACTTC
few	TRBV29-1	TRBJ2-1	NA	CSVGDTLYNEQFF	TGCAGCGTGGGGGACACACTCTACAATGAGCAGTTCTTC
NA	TRBV4-1	TRBJ2-5	NA	CASSQDGATQYF	TGCGCCAGCAGCCAAGATGGGGCGACCCAGTACTTC
many	TRBV20-1	TRBJ2-7	NA	CSARDLRGSYEQYF	TGCAGTGCTAGAGATCTGAGAGGATCCTACGAGCAGTACTTC
few	TRBV6-2/TRBV6-3	TRBJ2-2	NA	CASSYARIRAGELFF	TGTGCCAGCAGTTACGCGAGGATCAGGGCCGGGGAGCTGTTTTTT
NA	TRBV5-6	TRBJ1-5	NA	CASTTGDRNQPQHF	TGTGCCAGCACCACGGGGGACCGCAATCAGCCCCAGCATTTT
few	TRBV4-2	TRBJ1-2	NA	CASSQVLSYYYGYTF	TGTGCCAGCAGCCAAGTATTAAGTTACTACTATGGCTACACCTTC
many	TRBV12-3/TRBV12-4	TRBJ2-5	NA	CASSLGGLETQYF	TGTGCCAGCAGTTTAGGAGGTTTGGAGACCCAGTACTTC
few	TRBV28	TRBJ1-2	TRBD1	CASSLTGAGNGYTF	TGTGCCAGCAGCCTCACAGGGGCTGGGAATGGCTACACCTTC
NA	TRBV7-2	TRBJ2-7	TRBD2	CASSFRSAGVYEQYF	TGTGCCAGCAGCTTTCGGTCAGCGGGAGTCTACGAGCAGTACTTC
few	TRBV14	TRBJ2-1	TRBD1	CASSPKVGDSSYNEQFF	TGTGCCAGCAGCCCCAAGGTTGGGGACAGCTCCTACAATGAGCAGTTCTTC
few	TRBV7-9	TRBJ2-2	NA	CASSLVNGNTGELFF	TGTGCCAGCAGCTTAGTGAACGGTAACACCGGGGAGCTGTTTTTT
few	TRBV11-2	TRBJ2-3	TRBD1	CASSWPSGGGERNTQYF	TGTGCCAGCAGCTGGCCCTCAGGGGGCGGGGAGAGGAATACGCAGTATTTT
many	TRBV3-1	TRBJ2-2	TRBD2	CASSHSGTSVGDGELFF	TGTGCCAGCAGCCACAGTGGGACTAGCGTAGGGGACGGGGAGCTGTTTTTT
few	TRBV4-2	TRBJ2-6	NA	CASSQEDSHSGANVLTF	TGTGCCAGCAGCCAGGAGGACAGCCACTCTGGGGCCAACGTCCTGACTTTC
many	TRBV29-1	TRBJ2-5	NA	CSVEGWVETQYF	TGCAGCGTTGAAGGGTGGGTCGAGACCCAGTACTTC
few	TRBV29-1	TRBJ2-5	NA	CSVGSEGGWGETQYF	TGCAGCGTTGGTTCTGAAGGAGGGTGGGGGGAGACCCAGTACTTC
NA	TRBV18	TRBJ1-1	NA	CASSPRSTRDTEAFF	TGTGCCAGCTCACCACGCTCGACTCGGGACACTGAAGCTTTCTTT
few	TRBV12-3/TRBV12-4	TRBJ2-2	TRBD1	CASSPHGQGTGELFF	TGTGCCAGCAGTCCACATGGACAGGGAACCGGGGAGCTGTTTTTT
NA	TRBV6-1	TRBJ1-2	TRBD1	CASGQEYGYTF	TGTGCCAGCGGACAGGAATATGGCTACACCTTC
NA	TRBV15	TRBJ2-6	NA	CATIRSRGANVLTF	TGTGCCACCATAAGGAGCCGAGGGGCCAACGTCCTGACTTTC
NA	TRBV5-1	TRBJ2-3	TRBD1	CASSPGQGGDTQYF	TGCGCCAGCAGCCCGGGACAGGGAGGGGATACGCAGTATTTT
few	TRBV19	TRBJ2-6	NA	CASSTLTASGANVLTF	TGTGCCAGTAGTACCCTGACAGCGTCTGGGGCCAACGTCCTGACTTTC
NA	TRBV12-3/TRBV12-4	TRBJ1-1	TRBD1	CASSIRTGVTEAFF	TGTGCCAGCAGTATTCGGACAGGGGTCACTGAAGCTTTCTTT
NA	TRBV20-1	TRBJ2-2	TRBD2	CSARDLTSPWTGELFF	TGCAGTGCTAGAGACCTGACTAGCCCGTGGACCGGGGAGCTGTTTTTT
few	TRBV20-1	TRBJ2-5	NA	CSAQGPLGVKTQYF	TGCAGTGCACAAGGACCCTTAGGGGTGAAGACCCAGTACTTC
few	TRBV29-1	TRBJ2-1	NA	CSAGSRDEQFF	TGCAGCGCCGGGAGTAGGGATGAGCAGTTCTTC
many	TRBV20-1	TRBJ2-7	TRBD2	CSPGLAGVYEQYF	TGCAGTCCGGGACTAGCGGGGGTCTACGAGCAGTACTTC
few	TRBV6-5	TRBJ1-5	NA	CASSYKGWDSNQPQHF	TGTGCCAGCAGTTACAAGGGATGGGATAGCAATCAGCCCCAGCATTTT
few	TRBV11-2	TRBJ2-2	NA	CASSFGANTGELFF	TGTGCCAGCAGCTTTGGGGCCAACACCGGGGAGCTGTTTTTT
NA	TRBV9	TRBJ2-1	NA	CASSVGSGQFNEQFF	TGTGCCAGCAGCGTAGGGTCGGGGCAGTTCAATGAGCAGTTCTTC
few	TRBV28	TRBJ2-7	TRBD1	CASRYIGTVPYEQYF	TGTGCCAGCAGATACATAGGGACAGTCCCCTACGAGCAGTACTTC
NA	TRBV6-1	TRBJ2-2	TRBD2	CASRSAGGRNTGELFF	TGTGCCAGCAGATCGGCGGGGGGGAGGAACACCGGGGAGCTGTTTTTT
many	TRBV2	TRBJ1-2	NA	CASGGRGYGYTF	TGTGCCAGCGGGGGCAGGGGATATGGCTACACCTTC
few	TRBV7-2	TRBJ1-2	TRBD1	CASSIRGTNGYTF	TGTGCCAGCAGCATCAGGGGGACTAATGGCTACACCTTC
many	TRBV9	TRBJ2-1	NA	CASSVRDRYNNEQFF	TGTGCCAGCAGCGTCCGGGACCGCTACAACAATGAGCAGTTCTTC
few	TRBV4-3	TRBJ1-1	NA	CASSQEWVGNTEAFF	TGCGCCAGCAGCCAAGAGTGGGTTGGGAACACTGAAGCTTTCTTT
NA	TRBV10-3	TRBJ2-3	NA	CAISELWTSTDTQYF	TGTGCCATCAGTGAACTGTGGACTAGCACAGATACGCAGTATTTT
many	TRBV28	TRBJ2-1	TRBD2	CASSFRLAQYDEQFF	TGTGCCAGCAGTTTTAGACTAGCGCAGTACGATGAGCAGTTCTTC
few	TRBV7-2	TRBJ2-7	TRBD1	CASSYTGTGGSSYEQYF	TGTGCCAGCAGCTACACCGGGACAGGGGGATCGTCCTACGAGCAGTACTTC
NA	TRBV20-1	TRBJ2-2	TRBD1	CSARGRTGGGNTGELFF	TGCAGTGCTAGAGGCCGGACAGGGGGTGGGAACACCGGGGAGCTGTTTTTT
few	TRBV20-1	TRBJ2-1	NA	CSARAPRGLPYNEQFF	TGCAGTGCTAGGGCGCCGAGAGGACTACCCTACAATGAGCAGTTCTTC
NA	TRBV15	TRBJ2-5	TRBD2	CATSRLLPSASGGQETQYF	TGTGCCACCAGCAGATTACTCCCATCGGCTAGCGGGGGCCAAGAGACCCAGTACTTC
few	TRBV7-2	TRBJ2-3	NA	CASSKVSGLQTDTQYF	TGTGCCAGCAGCAAAGTCTCAGGGCTCCAAACAGATACGCAGTATTTT
NA	TRBV6-2/TRBV6-3	TRBJ2-1	TRBD2	CASSDGLAGGIDEQFF	TGTGCCAGCAGTGACGGACTAGCGGGAGGGATCGATGAGCAGTTCTTC
many	TRBV20-1	TRBJ1-2	TRBD1	CSTLTGGSYGYTF	TGCAGTACTTTGACAGGGGGAAGCTATGGCTACACCTTC
few	TRBV3-1	TRBJ1-3	NA	CASSQDGISGNTIYF	TGTGCCAGCAGCCAAGATGGCATCTCTGGAAACACCATATATTTT